Below, 22 T cell receptor beta chains from the same sample are listed, as sequenced in a study of technical replicates of blood from several donors. Assay used: immunoSEQ multiplex PCR; TCRdb lists only in-frame clones, some missing. The sample lists approximately 59,000 clones; about 90% were seen once. The sample taken for sequencing was PBMCs. Receptor source: a human donor in good health. Some clones in this sample may be carry-over from other donors' samples.

The gene calls are TRBV4-3 and TRBJ2-5; D is perhaps TRBD2 (7 bases). Per the germline V gene, CDR1 is LGHNA and CDR2 is YSLEER. V was trimmed by 0 bases and J by 7 bases, leaving 15 bases between them. The CDR3 is 15 residues long. CDR3 sequence: CASSQDGRGAGTQYF. In DNA, the CDR3 is TGCGCCAGCAGCCAAGATGGCCGGGGGGCCGGGACCCAGTACTTC.

J is TRBJ1-6 and V is TRBV12-5, with 8 bases that match TRBD1. Germline loops: CDR1 LGHNT, CDR2 FRNRAP. V shed 3 bases and J 14 bases; nucleotides not matched to a gene: 15. The CDR3 sequence is 16 residues long. In DNA, the CDR3 is TGTGCTAGTGGTTTAGATCCCGGGACAGGAGTTTTAGCCCTCCACTTT. This sequence encodes CASGLDPGTGVLALHF.

The chain combines TRBV15 with TRBJ2-2; the match to TRBD1 covers 11 bases. Trimming took 5 bases from V and 5 from J; bases not matched to a gene: 1. Germline CDR1 reads LNHNV; CDR2 reads YYDKDF (reference sequence). The CDR3 has 14 residues. This CDR3 reads CATSGQGATGELFF. The CDR3 DNA reads as TGTGCCACCAGCGGACAGGGGGCGACCGGGGAGCTGTTTTTT.

The chain links TRBV14 to TRBJ1-2, with D maybe TRBD1 (5 bases). Trimming took 4 bases from V and 5 from J, leaving 11 bases between them. The CDR3 covers 13 residues. Germline V gene lookup returns CDR1 SGHDN and CDR2 FVKESK. This CDR3 is CASSPGYRYGYTF. In DNA form, the CDR3 reads TGTGCCAGCAGCCCAGGGTATCGATATGGCTACACCTTC. Full variable domain (outside the CDR3, taken from reference TRBV14 and TRBJ1-2): EAGVTQFPSHSVIEKGQTVTLRCDPISGHDNLYWYRRVMGKEIKFLLHFVKESKQDESGMPNNRFLAERTGGTYSTLKVQPAELEDSGVYFCASSPGYRYGYTFGSGTRLTVV.

The chain recombines TRBV6-5 with TRBJ2-4; TRBD1 agrees at 9 bases. J was trimmed by 0 bases and V by 6 bases; bases with no gene match: 3. The CDR3 has 15 amino acids. Germline assignment: CDR1 MNHEY and CDR2 SVGAGI. Here the CDR3 reads CASRWTGEAKNIQYF. CDR3 bases: TGTGCCAGCAGATGGACAGGGGAAGCCAAAAACATTCAGTACTTC.

The chain recombines TRBV4-1 with TRBJ2-5, with 9 bases that match TRBD1. Trimming at V came to 1 base and at J to 4 bases, leaving 4 bases not matched to a gene. This CDR3 comprises 15 residues. Per the germline V gene, CDR1 is MGHRA and CDR2 is YSYEKL. CDR3 bases: TGCGCCAGCAGCCAAGGCCAGGACAGGGGAGAGACCCAGTACTTC. Encoded protein: CASSQGQDRGETQYF.

V usage is TRBV5-1 and J usage is TRBJ2-3, with 13 nucleotides matching TRBD2. V dropped 0 bases and J dropped 2; count of bases not matched to a gene: 6. This CDR3 has 18 residues. Germline values: CDR1 SGHRS, CDR2 YFSETQ. DNA of the CDR3: TGCGCCAGCAGCTTGGGGTCGACTAGCGGGGGGCCCACAGATACGCAGTATTTT. Its protein is CASSLGSTSGGPTDTQYF.

The chain carries TRBV7-9 and TRBJ2-7; 7 nucleotides line up with TRBD2. The CDR3 is 14 residues long. Unmatched junction bases numbered 4, after V lost 4 bases and J lost 1 base. Germline V gene sequence: CDR1 SEHNR, CDR2 FQNEAQ (reference sequence). The CDR3 nucleotides are TGTGCCAGCAGCTCCGGGACTACGTCCTACGAGCAGTACTTC. Its protein product is CASSSGTTSYEQYF.

The chain couples TRBV9 to TRBJ1-2, with D maybe TRBD1 (6 bases). The CDR3 extends over 16 amino acids. Between the trimmed V and J ends, which lost 3 bases and 2 bases, there was a span of 17 bases. Looked up from germline, CDR1 is SGDLS and CDR2 is YYNGEE. CDR3 nucleotide sequence: TGTGCCAGCAGCGACCACAGGGACAAGGGCAACTATGGCTACACCTTC. Its protein product is CASSDHRDKGNYGYTF.

The V call is TRBV7-8, the J call TRBJ2-7; 7 nucleotides line up with TRBD2. The junction had 3 bases not matched to a gene; V was cut back by 1 base and J by 3 bases. Germline V gene sequence: CDR1 SGHVS, CDR2 FQNEAQ. This CDR3 has 14 residues. The CDR3 DNA reads as TGTGCCAGCAGCTTAGAGAGCGGGAACTACGAGCAGTACTTC. Encoded protein: CASSLESGNYEQYF.

V usage is TRBV5-5 and J usage is TRBJ2-2, with D hard to call. The CDR3 is 13 residues long. CDR1 is SGHKS and CDR2 is YYEKEE in the germline V gene (reference sequence). The V end was cut by 6 bases, the J end by 6 bases, with 12 bases between. The CDR3 nucleotides are TGTGCCAGCATAAAGTCGGTCTCCGGGGAGCTGTTTTTT. Its translation is CASIKSVSGELFF.

The chain couples TRBV2 to TRBJ1-1, with TRBD1 matching 10 bases. There are 16 residues in the CDR3. Germline lookup yields CDR1 SNHLY and CDR2 FYNNEI. The V segment lost 6 bases and the J segment 1 base; nucleotides outside the gene matches: 8. The CDR3 here is CASRSARTGGNTEAFF. The CDR3 nucleotides are TGTGCCAGCAGATCCGCGCGGACAGGGGGGAACACTGAAGCTTTCTTT.

The rearrangement links TRBV12-1 to TRBJ1-2; no DNA check was done on the table's D call, TRBD1. TRBV12-1 is a pseudogene locus. The CDR3 is made up of 13 amino acids. The CDR3 here is CASSETGVYGYTF. The DNA of the CDR3 is TGTGCCAGCAGCGAAACAGGGGTGTATGGCTACACCTTC.

The CDR3 DNA follows: TGTGCCAGCAGCGCTAGCGGGGGGACCTCCTACGAGCAGTACTTC. It yields the protein CASSASGGTSYEQYF. V usage is TRBV7-2 and J usage is TRBJ2-7; 11 bases agree with TRBD2. The CDR3 consists of 15 residues. V shed 5 bases and J 0 bases; nucleotides not matched to a gene: 3. Germline V CDR1 and CDR2: SGHTA, FQGNSA.

CDR3 sequence reads: CASSPGFQYEQYF. Written as DNA, the CDR3 is TGCGCCAGCAGCCCGGGATTCCAGTACGAGCAGTACTTC. V gene TRBV4-3 combines with J gene TRBJ2-7; tentatively, D is TRBD2 (5 bases). CDR3 size: 13 residues. V dropped 4 bases and J dropped 4 bases, with 11 bases sitting between them. In germline, CDR1 is LGHNA, CDR2 YSLEER.

The chain links TRBV7-2 to TRBJ2-2; D is perhaps TRBD1 (5 bases). CDR1 and CDR2 from the germline V gene are SGHTA and FQGNSA. This CDR3 has 15 residues. The V end lost 5 bases, the J end lost 0 bases, and 10 bases lay between the germline ends. The CDR3 DNA reads TGTGCCAGCAGCCCAGGGCCCGCGAACACCGGGGAGCTGTTTTTT. Protein: CASSPGPANTGELFF.

The chain combines TRBV7-3 with TRBJ2-7; 10 nucleotides agree with TRBD2. V lost 4 bases and J lost 5; bases outside the gene matches: 5. The length of the CDR3 is 14 residues. Per germline, CDR1 SGHTA and CDR2 FQGTGA. In DNA form, the CDR3 reads TGTGCCAGCAGCTCAAGCGGGGGGGCAGACGAGCAGTACTTC. This encodes CASSSSGGADEQYF. Together with reference TRBV7-3 and TRBJ2-7, the CDR3 gives the full variable domain: GAGVSQTPSNKVTEKGKYVELRCDPISGHTALYWYRQSLGQGPEFLIYFQGTGAADDSGLPNDRFFAVRPEGSVSTLKIQRTERGDSAVYLCASSSSGGADEQYFGPGTRLTVT.

CDR3 nucleotide sequence: TGTGCCAGCAGTTCGAAGACTAGCGGGACCTACAATGAGCAGTTCTTC. Its protein is CASSSKTSGTYNEQFF. The rearrangement links TRBV27 to TRBJ2-1; 11 bases line up with TRBD2. CDR1 is MNHEY, CDR2 SMNVEV, per germline (reference sequence). V shed 4 bases and J 2 bases; nucleotides not matched to a gene: 4. The CDR3 has 16 residues.

The chain recombines TRBV27 with TRBJ2-5; TRBD1 matches 9 bases. V shed 5 bases and J 5 bases; nucleotides not matched to a gene: 12. The CDR3 is made up of 16 amino acids. Per the germline V gene, CDR1 is MNHEY and CDR2 is SMNVEV (reference sequence). CDR3 DNA: TGTGCCAGCAGTCCGCTCAAACAGGGGGCTCGGGAGACCCAGTACTTC. Protein product: CASSPLKQGARETQYF.

The CDR3 loop is CASSASGSSYNEQFF. The CDR3 DNA reads as TGTGCCAGCAGTGCTAGCGGGAGCTCCTACAATGAGCAGTTCTTC. This chain joins TRBV2 and TRBJ2-1; TRBD2 aligns across 10 bases. V shed 4 bases and J 0 bases; nucleotides not matched to a gene: 0. Germline lookup yields CDR1 SNHLY and CDR2 FYNNEI. The CDR3 consists of 15 residues.

This clone has a single count. This chain joins TRBV10-3 and TRBJ1-5; possible D gene TRBD1, 6 bases. Germline V gives CDR1 ENHRY, CDR2 SYGVKD. V lost 5 bases, J lost 4 bases, and 12 bases lay in between. The CDR3 covers 14 residues. The CDR3 region has the DNA TGTGCCATCAGTATAGAGGGGGATAATCAGCCCCAGCATTTT. Its protein product is CAISIEGDNQPQHF.

The chain is built from TRBV7-2 and TRBJ2-3; TRBD2 matches 8 bases. This CDR3 is 16 amino acids long. Germline V gene sequence: CDR1 SGHTA, CDR2 FQGNSA. V gave up 1 base and J gave up 5 bases; unmatched junction bases: 8. The chain's CDR3 is CASSLGRGGPEDTQYF. The CDR3 DNA reads as TGTGCCAGCAGCTTAGGGCGCGGGGGGCCCGAAGATACGCAGTATTTT.